The entry below gives a single T cell receptor beta chain sequence along with its context. This sample stems from a study of blood T cell repertoires in COVID-19. Data came from immunoSEQ multiplex PCR; TCRdb stores just in-frame clones and leaves some out. The sample has around 230,000 clones, approximately 83% seen once. V trimming: 0 bases; J trimming: 7 bases; junction bases outside the gene matches: 2. Germline V gene sequence: CDR1 LGHNA, CDR2 YNFKEQ. CDR3 size: 14 residues. The chain has TRBV4-2 and TRBJ2-2, with 7 bases identical to TRBD2. The source of this sequence is a man aged 40-49 years with acute or convalescent COVID-19. The sample consisted of peripheral blood. In DNA form, the CDR3 reads TGTGCCAGCAGCCAAGATGGGGGGGTCGGGGAGCTGTTTTTT. Translated: CASSQDGGVGELFF.